Detailed here is one T cell receptor (beta chain). The sample originates from a study of blood T cell repertoires in COVID-19. Looking at the study overall: Sites across the United States, Italy and Spain contributed samples from acute and convalescent COVID-19. PBMCs, B-cell-depleted T cells, or T cells were the source of the cDNA or gDNA that made up the material.

Original processing notes: Using reference gene primer amplification, nucleated cell counts were estimated. Method: immunoSEQ multiplex PCR; TCRdb's copy keeps in-frame clones and lacks some. That table furnishes V, J and clone size, whereas the DNA furnished D and trimming. Seen here are approximately 150,000 clones, around 83% observed once, and the top ten hold about 19%. Sequencing used peripheral blood. The origin of this receptor is a woman in her 70s who had recovered from COVID-19.

DNA of the CDR3: TGTGCCAGCACTCACGCGGTCTCTGGCTACACCTTC. Translation gives CASTHAVSGYTF. The V call is TRBV12-3 or TRBV12-4, the J call TRBJ1-2; D remains ambiguous. This CDR3 spans 12 amino acids. Trimming removed 7 bases from V and 7 bases from J, with 13 bases in between.